A single TCR beta chain is shown here with its context. The target antigen is unknown. The data stem from a study of T cells after yellow fever vaccination. In the study overall: Fractions containing few cells were prepared with SMART-Seq v4 Ultra Low Input.

Notes on the study in general: Detected again after the booster were most primary-vaccination clones, at approximately 95% CD4 and 70% to 90% CD8. Abundant clonotypes from the bulk population could contaminate FACS-sorted repertoires. On re-exposure, the response was weaker but peaked faster, at day 5 versus 15.

In germline, CDR1 is DFQATT, CDR2 SNEGSKA (reference sequence). This CDR3 is built from 18 residues. V was pared by 1 base and J by 6 bases, with 18 bases of the junction left unmatched. TCRdb used MiXCR to reprocess the 5' RACE reads, holding one entry per CDR3 protein. In the table there are around 550,000 distinct CDR3 sequences, over 15% of which are singletons. The source is a man in his thirties or forties who received the YFV17D yellow fever vaccine. V usage is TRBV20-1 and J usage is TRBJ2-1; TRBD2 matches at 7 bases. The sample consisted of PBMCs, taken 15 days after the yellow fever booster vaccination. The CDR3 nucleotides read TGCAGTGCTAGAGGATGGCGGGAGTGGGGTCGAGCCCCCAATGAGCAGTTCTTC. Translation: CSARGWREWGRAPNEQFF.